This T cell receptor (beta chain) was identified in a study of T-cell memory formation after mild COVID-19 (dated by TCRdb to 2020 to 2022). Regarding the research as a whole: TCR sequence clusters from the two donors were largely donor specific. In two donors, T-cell clones that expanded and contracted after mild COVID-19 were followed by sequencing TCRalpha and TCRbeta repertoires longitudinally. Two young, previously healthy adult volunteers, one female and one male, were included in the cohort.

As regards this clonotype: The target of this receptor is not known. No per-base quality is available; no much larger clone lies one base away.

Beyond this particular receptor, the publication reports: SARS-CoV-2 specificity of the second-wave clones peaking on day 37 was not confirmed. Clones contracting from day 15 to 85 had balanced CD4/CD8 phenotypes, while a second wave expanding from day 15 to 37 was biased towards CD4+. The study included only a couple of mild cases, and larger cohorts that include severe cases with pre-infection samples were judged to be necessary. Contracting CD4+ clones appeared mostly in the CM and EM memory subsets, whereas CD8+ clones were enriched in EMRA. Some responding clones were found in pre-infection memory, which suggests that pre-existing cross-reactive memory T cells took part in the SARS-CoV-2 response.

Sequencing was carried out with an Illumina NovaSeq 6000. TCRalpha and TCRbeta cDNA libraries were built by 5'RACE with constant-segment primers, adding sample barcodes and unique molecular identifiers. RNA was extracted from every sample with Trizol reagent. Library amplification was performed in two PCR steps, and a second sample barcode and Illumina TruSeq adapters were introduced in the second step. Sequencing of libraries was performed on an Illumina NovaSeq with 2 x 150 bp paired-end reads. The original methods were these. Demultiplexing of reads and collapsing into UMI-guided consensus sequences were performed with migec v1.2.7. Using mixcr v2.1.11, the UMI consensuses were aligned to TRA and TRB V and J templates and assembled into clonotypes. Clonotypes were classified as expanded or contracted when called significant by both edgeR and NoisET, with noise models trained on biological replicates. For edgeR calls, the thresholds were a false discovery rate-adjusted p below 0.01 and a log2 fold-change of 1. As an exploratory analysis of dynamics, PCA with hierarchical clustering was applied to max-normalized trajectories of the 1000 most abundant clonotypes. Separately sequenced CD4+ and CD8+ repertoires were used to assign a CD4 or CD8 phenotype to each responding clone. The raw public reads went through TCRdb reprocessing: fastp at Q25, MiXCR clone calling, in-frame beta chains kept. Every entry covers one CDR3 protein and lists the most common genes and DNA from its rows. These V and J calls originate from TCRdb's pipeline instead of the authors' own analysis. Present in this sample are almost 550,000 distinct CDR3 sequences, around 21% of which were seen just once. The ten top clones hold roughly an eighth of the sample.

V lost 1 base and J lost 3 bases, and the count of bases not matched to a germline gene is 3. Via the germline V gene (reference sequence), CDR1 is LNHDA and CDR2 SQIVND. CDR3 length: 16 amino acids, cysteine to phenylalanine. Only CDR3 DNA remains: 48 bases, in frame from the first base. Ficoll-Paque density gradient centrifugation was the method used to isolate PBMCs. Sequencing was performed on PBMCs or a T cell subset sorted from them (not recorded which). The V and J segments used are TRBV19 and TRBJ2-1; TRBD2 aligns with 10 central bases. The TCR comes from an adult woman who had mild COVID-19 (a few samples of this study predate the infection). The sample titles of this study are shuffled in the database, so cell type and time point are left out; the donor was told from shared clones. The CDR3 corresponds to CASSIAAGGIYNEQFF. The sequence in DNA is TGTGCCAGTAGTATAGCAGCGGGGGGGATCTACAATGAGCAGTTCTTC.